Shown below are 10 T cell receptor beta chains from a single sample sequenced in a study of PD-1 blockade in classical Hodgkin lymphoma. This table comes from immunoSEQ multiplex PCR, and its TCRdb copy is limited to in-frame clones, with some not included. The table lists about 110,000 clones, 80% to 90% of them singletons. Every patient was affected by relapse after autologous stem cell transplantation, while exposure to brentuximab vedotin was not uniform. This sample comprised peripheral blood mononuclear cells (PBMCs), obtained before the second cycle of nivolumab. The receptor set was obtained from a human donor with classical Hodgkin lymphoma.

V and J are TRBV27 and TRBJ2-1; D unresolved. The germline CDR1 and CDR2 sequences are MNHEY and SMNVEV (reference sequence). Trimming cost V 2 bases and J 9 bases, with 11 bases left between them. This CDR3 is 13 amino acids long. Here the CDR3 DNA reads TGTGCCAGCAGTTTAATACTCGGCGGTGAGCAGTTCTTC. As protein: CASSLILGGEQFF.

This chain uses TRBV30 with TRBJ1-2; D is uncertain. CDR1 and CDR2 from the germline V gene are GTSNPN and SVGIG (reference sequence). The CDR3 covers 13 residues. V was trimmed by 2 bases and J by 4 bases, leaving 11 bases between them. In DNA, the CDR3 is TGTGCCTGGAGTCGAGAGAACAGCTATGGCTACACCTTC. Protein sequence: CAWSRENSYGYTF. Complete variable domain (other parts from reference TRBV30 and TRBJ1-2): SQTIHQWPATLVQPVGSPLSLECTVEGTSNPNLYWYRQAAGRGLQLLFYSVGIGQISSEVPQNLSASRPQDRQFILSSKKLLLSDSGFYLCAWSRENSYGYTFGSGTRLTVV.

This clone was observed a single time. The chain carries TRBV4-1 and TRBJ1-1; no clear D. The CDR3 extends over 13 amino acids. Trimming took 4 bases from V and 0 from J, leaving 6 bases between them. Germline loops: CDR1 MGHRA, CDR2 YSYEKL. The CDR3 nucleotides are TGCGCCAGCAGCCCGCCAGTGAACACTGAAGCTTTCTTT. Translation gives CASSPPVNTEAFF.

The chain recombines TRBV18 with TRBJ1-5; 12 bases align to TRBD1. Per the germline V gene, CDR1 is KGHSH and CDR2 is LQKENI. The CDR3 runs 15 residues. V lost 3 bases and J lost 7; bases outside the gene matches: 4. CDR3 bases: TGTGCCAGCTCACCGGGACAGGGGGCAGGACAGCCCCAGCATTTT. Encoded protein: CASSPGQGAGQPQHF. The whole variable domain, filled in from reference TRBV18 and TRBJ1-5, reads NAGVMQNPRHLVRRRGQEARLRCSPMKGHSHVYWYRQLPEEGLKFMVYLQKENIIDESGMPKERFSAEFPKEGPSILRIQQVVRGDSAAYFCASSPGQGAGQPQHFGDGTRLSIL.

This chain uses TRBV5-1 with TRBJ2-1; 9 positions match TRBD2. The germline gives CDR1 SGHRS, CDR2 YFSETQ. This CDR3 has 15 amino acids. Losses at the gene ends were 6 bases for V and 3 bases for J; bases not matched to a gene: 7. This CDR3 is CASTPLTSGYNEQFF. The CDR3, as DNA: TGCGCCAGCACCCCTTTGACTAGCGGCTACAATGAGCAGTTCTTC.

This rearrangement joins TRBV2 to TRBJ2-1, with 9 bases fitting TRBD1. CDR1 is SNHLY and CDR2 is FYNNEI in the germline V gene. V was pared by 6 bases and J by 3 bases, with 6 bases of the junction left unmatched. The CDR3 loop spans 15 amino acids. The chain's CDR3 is CASRRGQGDYNEQFF. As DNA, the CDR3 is TGTGCCAGCAGAAGGGGACAGGGAGACTACAATGAGCAGTTCTTC.

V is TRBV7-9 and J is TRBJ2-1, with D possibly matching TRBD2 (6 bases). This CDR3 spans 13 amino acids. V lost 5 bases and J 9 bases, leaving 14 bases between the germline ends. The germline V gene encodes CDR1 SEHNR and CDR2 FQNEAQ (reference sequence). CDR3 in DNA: TGTGCCAGCAGCGGGGGGTTGGAGCTTGAGCAGTTCTTC. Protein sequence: CASSGGLELEQFF.

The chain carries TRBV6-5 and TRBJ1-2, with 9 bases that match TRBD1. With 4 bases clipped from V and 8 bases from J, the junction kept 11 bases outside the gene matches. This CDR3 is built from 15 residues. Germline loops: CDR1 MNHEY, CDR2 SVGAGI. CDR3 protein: CASSSLVQGASGYTF. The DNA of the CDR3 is TGTGCCAGCAGTTCCCTTGTACAGGGGGCATCGGGCTACACCTTC.

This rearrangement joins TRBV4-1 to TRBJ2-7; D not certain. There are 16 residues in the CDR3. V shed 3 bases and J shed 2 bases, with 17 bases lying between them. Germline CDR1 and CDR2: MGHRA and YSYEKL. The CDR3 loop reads CASSQAAVSPPYEQYF. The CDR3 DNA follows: TGCGCCAGCAGCCAGGCGGCGGTTTCTCCCCCCTACGAGCAGTACTTC.

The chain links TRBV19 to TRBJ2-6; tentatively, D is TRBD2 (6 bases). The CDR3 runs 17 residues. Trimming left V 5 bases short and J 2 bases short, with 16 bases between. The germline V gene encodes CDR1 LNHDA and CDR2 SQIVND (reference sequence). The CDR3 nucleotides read TGTGCCAGTAGTCCCCAAGGGAGGCAGGCTGGGGCCAACGTCCTGACTTTC. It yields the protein CASSPQGRQAGANVLTF.